The 9 T cell receptor beta chains below were found in one sample sequenced in a study of T-cell reconstitution after alpha-beta-depleted transplantation in children. Unique molecular identifiers were used to barcode this TCRbeta library. TCRdb used MiXCR to reprocess the PCR reads, holding one entry per CDR3 protein. The sample lists roughly 500,000 distinct CDR3 sequences, 32% seen once, with 2% to 3% in the top ten. The specimen comprised PBMCs from the stem cell graft donor, sampled from the stem cell graft. These receptor sequences come from a human donor who donated a stem cell graft to a child with aplastic anemia.

This clonotype was detected a few times. The chain uses TRBV20-1 and TRBJ2-1; 7 bases agree with TRBD2. J gave up 0 bases and V 6 bases, and 8 bases lay outside the gene matches. Germline V gives CDR1 DFQATT, CDR2 SNEGSKA (reference sequence). There are 15 residues in the CDR3. The CDR3: CSATSASPSYNEQFF. DNA of the CDR3: TGCAGTGCCACTAGCGCGAGCCCCTCCTACAATGAGCAGTTCTTC.

This clonotype was seen repeatedly, ten times or more. The V and J genes are TRBV10-2 and TRBJ2-3, with 9 nucleotides matching TRBD1. This CDR3 contains 14 residues. V trimming: 6 bases; J trimming: 3 bases; junction bases outside the gene matches: 4. Germline V lookup: CDR1 WSHSY, CDR2 SAAADI. The CDR3 spells CASSEQGATDTQYF. CDR3 nucleotide sequence: TGCGCCAGCAGCGAACAGGGGGCAACAGATACGCAGTATTTT.

This clonotype was seen a few times. The chain couples TRBV5-1 to TRBJ2-3; D may be TRBD2 (6 bases). From germline, CDR1 is SGHRS and CDR2 YFSETQ. There are 12 residues in the CDR3. Trimming removed 3 bases from V and 7 bases from J, with 9 bases in between. The DNA of the CDR3 is TGCGCCAGCAGCTCGGAGGGGTATACGCAGTATTTT. Residues: CASSSEGYTQYF.

In its sample, this clonotype was seen once. The germline gene is not matched at one end of the junction; a read error may be the cause. This chain uses TRBV12-3 or TRBV12-4 with TRBJ2-4; 8 nucleotides agree with TRBD1. The CDR3 has 15 residues. The CDR3 protein is CASSYEQGVKNSQYF. CDR3 nucleotides: TGTGCCAGCAGTTACGAACAGGGGGTCAAAAACAGTCAGTACTTC.

CDR3 loop: CASSYGALAGSQETQYF. In DNA, the CDR3 is TGTGCCAGCAGTTACGGGGCCCTAGCGGGGAGTCAAGAGACCCAGTACTTC. J is TRBJ2-5 and V is TRBV6-2 or TRBV6-3; 9 bases map to TRBD2. The CDR3 consists of 17 residues. Germline CDR1 and CDR2: MNHEY and SVGEGT. V shed 2 bases, J shed 2 bases, and the junction held 9 bases outside the gene matches.

This clonotype was counted only a few times. This chain connects TRBV5-1 to TRBJ2-5; no clear D. Deletions cut 4 bases from V and 3 bases from J, with 16 bases between. The V gene's germline CDR1 is SGHRS and CDR2 YFSETQ. The CDR3 consists of 15 residues. CDR3 in amino acids: CASSNSPSLKETQYF. CDR3 nucleotides: TGCGCCAGCAGCAACAGCCCTTCCCTGAAAGAGACCCAGTACTTC.

The rearrangement joins TRBV12-3 or TRBV12-4 to TRBJ1-2, with D possibly TRBD1 on 6 matching bases. The CDR3 spans 14 residues. Trimming took off 6 bases at V and 5 bases at J, with 16 bases between the two ends. This CDR3 is CASSEPGGAYGYTF. The CDR3 nucleotides read TGTGCCAGCAGCGAACCGGGGGGCGCTTATGGCTACACCTTC.

This chain joins TRBV2 and TRBJ2-7; 9 nucleotides line up with TRBD2. Trimming removed 6 bases from V and 2 bases from J; junction bases left unmatched: 17. The CDR3 runs to 18 residues. CDR1 and CDR2 (germline): SNHLY, FYNNEI. CDR3 sequence reads: CASSKSGPLTSGTYEQYF. The CDR3 nucleotides are TGTGCCAGCAGCAAAAGCGGGCCCCTGACTAGCGGCACCTACGAGCAGTACTTC.

The chain joins TRBV6-2 or TRBV6-3 to TRBJ2-5, with 8 bases identical to TRBD1. V lost 10 bases to trimming and J lost 2 bases; unmatched junction nucleotides: 3. CDR3 size: 12 residues. From germline, CDR1 is MNHEY and CDR2 SVGEGT. This CDR3 reads CATDRVQETQYF. CDR3 DNA sequence: TGTGCCACGGACAGGGTTCAAGAGACCCAGTACTTC.